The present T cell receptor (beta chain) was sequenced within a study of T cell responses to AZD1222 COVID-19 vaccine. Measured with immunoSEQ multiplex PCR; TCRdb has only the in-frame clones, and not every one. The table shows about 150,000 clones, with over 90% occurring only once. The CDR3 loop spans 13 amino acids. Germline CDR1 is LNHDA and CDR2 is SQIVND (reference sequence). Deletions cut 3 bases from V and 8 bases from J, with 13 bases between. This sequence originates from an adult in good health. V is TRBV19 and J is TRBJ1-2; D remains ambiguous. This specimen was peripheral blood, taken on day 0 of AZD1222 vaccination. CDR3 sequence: CASSIAVTVGYTF. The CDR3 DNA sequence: TGTGCCAGTAGTATTGCAGTGACTGTCGGCTACACCTTC.